This T cell receptor (beta chain) was identified in a study of blood T cell repertoires in COVID-19. TCRdb keeps only in-frame clones here, not all; method: immunoSEQ multiplex PCR. Here the sample spans tens of thousands of clones, approximately 88% being singletons. This clone was observed a single time. V was cut by 5 bases and J by 11 bases, with 11 bases left in between. There are 11 residues in the CDR3. The germline CDR1 and CDR2 sequences are MDHEN and SYDVKM. This chain connects TRBV28 to TRBJ2-3, with D tentatively TRBD2 (6 bases). This TCR came from a man aged 25-40 years with COVID-19, enrolled during active disease. Material for sequencing was peripheral blood. The CDR3 bases are TGTGCCAGCAGTCCCCGGGGACTGCAGTATTTT. Translated, it gives CASSPRGLQYF.